This T cell receptor beta chain was recovered during a study of PD-1 blockade in classical Hodgkin lymphoma. The trim removed 2 bases at V and 3 bases at J, leaving 3 bases unmatched. This CDR3 region has 14 residues. In germline, CDR1 is SGHNT, CDR2 YYREEE (reference sequence). This clone was counted only a few times. The data were produced by immunoSEQ multiplex PCR, yet TCRdb's version contains in-frame clones alone and is incomplete. This table has 25,000 to 35,000 clones, roughly 70% appearing once. Each patient's relapse followed autologous stem cell transplantation, and brentuximab vedotin exposure varied.

The gene calls are TRBV5-4 and TRBJ2-7; TRBD1 matches 9 bases. This TCR was recovered from a human donor with classical Hodgkin lymphoma. The material sequenced was peripheral blood mononuclear cells (PBMCs), taken before the second cycle of nivolumab. Here the CDR3 reads CASSFGTGNYEQYF. CDR3 bases: TGTGCCAGCAGCTTCGGGACAGGGAACTACGAGCAGTACTTC.